This T cell receptor beta chain was recovered during a study of beta chain features in type 1 diabetes. cDNA synthesis used the whole RNA isolate, giving expressed TCRB sequences. This table comes from immunoSEQ multiplex PCR, and its TCRdb copy is limited to in-frame clones, with some not included. The sample contains roughly 610,000 clones, roughly a sixth of which appear only once. This clone came up a few times. V dropped 2 bases and J dropped 8; count of bases not matched to a gene: 10. Germline loops: CDR1 SQVTM, CDR2 ANQGSEA. The CDR3 runs to 14 residues. The sample consisted of naive CD4+ T cells from blood. The receptor's source is a man younger than 35 in good health. The chain links TRBV29-1 to TRBJ1-2; TRBD1 matches at 8 bases. In DNA, the CDR3 is TGCAGCGTTGAATCAAGGACAGGGATTGGGGGCTACACCTTC. It yields the protein CSVESRTGIGGYTF.